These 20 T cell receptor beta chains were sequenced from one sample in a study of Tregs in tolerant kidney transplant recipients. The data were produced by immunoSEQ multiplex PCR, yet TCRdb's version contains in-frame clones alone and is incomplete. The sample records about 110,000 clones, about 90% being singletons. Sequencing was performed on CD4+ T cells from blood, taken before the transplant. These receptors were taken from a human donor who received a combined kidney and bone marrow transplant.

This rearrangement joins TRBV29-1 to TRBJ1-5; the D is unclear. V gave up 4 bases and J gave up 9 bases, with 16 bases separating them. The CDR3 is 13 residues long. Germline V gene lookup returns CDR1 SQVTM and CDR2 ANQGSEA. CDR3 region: CSVAEQALGPQHF. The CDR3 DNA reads TGCAGCGTTGCCGAGCAGGCCTTGGGGCCCCAGCATTTT.

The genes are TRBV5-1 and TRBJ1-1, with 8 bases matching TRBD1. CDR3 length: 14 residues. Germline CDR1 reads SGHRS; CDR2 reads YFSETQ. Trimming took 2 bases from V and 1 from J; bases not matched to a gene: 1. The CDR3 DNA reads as TGCGCCAGCAGCTTTGACAGGGGGAACACTGAAGCTTTCTTT. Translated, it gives CASSFDRGNTEAFF.

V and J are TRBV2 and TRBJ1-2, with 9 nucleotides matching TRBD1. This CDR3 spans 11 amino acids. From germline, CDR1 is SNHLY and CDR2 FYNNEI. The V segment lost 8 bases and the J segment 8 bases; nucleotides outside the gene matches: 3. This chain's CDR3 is CASGTGGGYTF. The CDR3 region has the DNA TGTGCCAGCGGCACAGGGGGCGGCTACACCTTC.

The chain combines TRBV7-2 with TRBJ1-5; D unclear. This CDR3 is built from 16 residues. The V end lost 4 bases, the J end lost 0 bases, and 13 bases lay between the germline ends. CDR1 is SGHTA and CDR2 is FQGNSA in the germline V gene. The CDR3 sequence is CASSSSLEVSNQPQHF. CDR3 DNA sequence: TGTGCCAGCAGCTCTAGCCTTGAGGTTAGCAATCAGCCCCAGCATTTT.

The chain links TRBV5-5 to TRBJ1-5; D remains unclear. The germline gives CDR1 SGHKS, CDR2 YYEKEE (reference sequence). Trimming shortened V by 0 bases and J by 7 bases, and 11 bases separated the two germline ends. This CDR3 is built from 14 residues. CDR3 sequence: CASSLVGGWQPQHF. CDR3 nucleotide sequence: TGTGCCAGCAGCTTGGTCGGAGGATGGCAGCCCCAGCATTTT.

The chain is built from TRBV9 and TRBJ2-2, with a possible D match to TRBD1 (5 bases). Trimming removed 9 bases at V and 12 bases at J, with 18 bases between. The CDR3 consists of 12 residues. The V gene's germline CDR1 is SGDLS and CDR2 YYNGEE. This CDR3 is CATTGHSCKLFF. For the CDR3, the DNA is TGTGCCACCACCGGACACAGTTGCAAGCTGTTTTTT.

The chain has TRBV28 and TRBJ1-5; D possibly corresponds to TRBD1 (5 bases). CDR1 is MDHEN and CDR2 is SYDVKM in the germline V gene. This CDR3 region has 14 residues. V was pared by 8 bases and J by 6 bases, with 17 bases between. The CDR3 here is CASQSGGVAQPQHF. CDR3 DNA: TGTGCCAGCCAGAGCGGGGGGGTTGCTCAGCCCCAGCATTTT. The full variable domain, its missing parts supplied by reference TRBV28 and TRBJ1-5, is DVKVTQSSRYLVKRTGEKVFLECVQDMDHENMFWYRQDPGLGLRLIYFSYDVKMKEKGDIPEGYSVSREKKERFSLILESASTNQTSMYLCASQSGGVAQPQHFGDGTRLSIL.

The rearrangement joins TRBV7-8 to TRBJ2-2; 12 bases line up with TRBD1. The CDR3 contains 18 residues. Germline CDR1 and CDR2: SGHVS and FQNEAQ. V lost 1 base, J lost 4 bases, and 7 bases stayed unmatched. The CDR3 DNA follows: TGTGCCAGCAGCTTAGTACTCGGGACAGGGGGCATCACCGGGGAGCTGTTTTTT. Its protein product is CASSLVLGTGGITGELFF.

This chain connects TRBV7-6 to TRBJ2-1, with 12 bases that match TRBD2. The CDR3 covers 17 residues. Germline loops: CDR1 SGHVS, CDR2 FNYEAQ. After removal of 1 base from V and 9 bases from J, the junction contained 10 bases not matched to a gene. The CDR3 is CASSLGTSGDPRGEQFF. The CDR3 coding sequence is TGTGCCAGCAGCTTAGGGACTAGCGGGGACCCAAGGGGTGAGCAGTTCTTC.

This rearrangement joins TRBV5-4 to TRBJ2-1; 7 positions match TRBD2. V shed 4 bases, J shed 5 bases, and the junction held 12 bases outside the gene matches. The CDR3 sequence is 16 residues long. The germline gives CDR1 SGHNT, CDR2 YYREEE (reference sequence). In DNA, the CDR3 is TGTGCCAGCAGCCTGGCCGTGGCTAGCGGAGACAATGAGCAGTTCTTC. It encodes CASSLAVASGDNEQFF.

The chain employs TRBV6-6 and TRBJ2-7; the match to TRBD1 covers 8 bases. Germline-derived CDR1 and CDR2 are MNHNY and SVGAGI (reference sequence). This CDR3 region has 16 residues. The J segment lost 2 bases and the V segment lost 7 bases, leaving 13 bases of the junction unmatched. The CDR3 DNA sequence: TGTGCCAGCACGCTTACCGCGGGACAGGCCCCCTACGAGCAGTACTTC. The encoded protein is CASTLTAGQAPYEQYF.

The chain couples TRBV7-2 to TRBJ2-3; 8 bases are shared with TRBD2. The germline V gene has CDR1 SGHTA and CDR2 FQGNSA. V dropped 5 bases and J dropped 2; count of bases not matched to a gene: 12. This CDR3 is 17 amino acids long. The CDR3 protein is CASSPVGAGGPTDTQYF. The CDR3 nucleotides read TGTGCCAGCAGCCCCGTTGGGGCGGGGGGACCCACAGATACGCAGTATTTT. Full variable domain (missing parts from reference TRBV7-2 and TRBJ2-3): GAGVSQSPSNKVTEKGKDVELRCDPISGHTALYWYRQSLGQGLEFLIYFQGNSAPDKSGLPSDRFSAERTGGSVSTLTIQRTQQEDSAVYLCASSPVGAGGPTDTQYFGPGTRLTVL.

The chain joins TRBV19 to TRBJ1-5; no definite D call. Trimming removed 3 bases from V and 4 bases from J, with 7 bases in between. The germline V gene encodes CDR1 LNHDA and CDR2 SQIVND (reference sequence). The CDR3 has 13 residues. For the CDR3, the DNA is TGTGCCAGTAGTATCGAGCGGAATCAGCCCCAGCATTTT. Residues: CASSIERNQPQHF.

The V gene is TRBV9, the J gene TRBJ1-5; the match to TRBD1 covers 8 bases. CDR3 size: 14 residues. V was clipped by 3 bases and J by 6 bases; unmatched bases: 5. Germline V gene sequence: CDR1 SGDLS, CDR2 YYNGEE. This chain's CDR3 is CASSDDRGGQPQHF. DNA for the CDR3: TGTGCCAGCAGCGATGACAGGGGTGGTCAGCCCCAGCATTTT.

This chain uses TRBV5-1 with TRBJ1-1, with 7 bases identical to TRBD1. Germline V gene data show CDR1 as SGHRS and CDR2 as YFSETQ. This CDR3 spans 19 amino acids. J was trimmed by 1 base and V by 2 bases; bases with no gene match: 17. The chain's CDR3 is CASSLFLRTGKLSNTEAFF. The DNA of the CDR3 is TGCGCCAGCAGCTTATTCCTCAGGACAGGAAAACTTTCGAACACTGAAGCTTTCTTT.

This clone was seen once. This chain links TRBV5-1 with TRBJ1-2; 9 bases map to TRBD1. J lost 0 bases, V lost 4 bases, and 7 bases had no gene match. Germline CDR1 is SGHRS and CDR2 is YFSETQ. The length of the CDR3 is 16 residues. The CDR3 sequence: CASSPRTGEANYGYTF. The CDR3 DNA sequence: TGCGCCAGCAGCCCTAGGACAGGGGAAGCTAACTATGGCTACACCTTC.

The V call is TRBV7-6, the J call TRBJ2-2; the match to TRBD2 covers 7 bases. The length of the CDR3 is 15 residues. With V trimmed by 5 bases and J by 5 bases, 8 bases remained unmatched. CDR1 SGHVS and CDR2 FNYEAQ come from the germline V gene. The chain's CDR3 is CASSPGEGYTGELFF. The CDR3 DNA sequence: TGTGCCAGCAGCCCTGGGGAGGGGTATACCGGGGAGCTGTTTTTT.

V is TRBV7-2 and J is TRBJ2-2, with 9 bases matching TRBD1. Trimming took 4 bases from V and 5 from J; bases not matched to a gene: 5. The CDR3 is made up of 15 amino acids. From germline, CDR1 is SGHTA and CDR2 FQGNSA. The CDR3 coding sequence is TGTGCCAGCAGCTCCGGGACAGGGTATACCGGGGAGCTGTTTTTT. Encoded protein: CASSSGTGYTGELFF.

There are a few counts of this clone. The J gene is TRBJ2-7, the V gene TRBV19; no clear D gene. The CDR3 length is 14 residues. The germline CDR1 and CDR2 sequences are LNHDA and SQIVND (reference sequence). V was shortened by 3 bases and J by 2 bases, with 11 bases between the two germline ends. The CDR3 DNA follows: TGTGCCAGTAGTATCTGGCACAATACCTACGAGCAGTACTTC. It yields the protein CASSIWHNTYEQYF.

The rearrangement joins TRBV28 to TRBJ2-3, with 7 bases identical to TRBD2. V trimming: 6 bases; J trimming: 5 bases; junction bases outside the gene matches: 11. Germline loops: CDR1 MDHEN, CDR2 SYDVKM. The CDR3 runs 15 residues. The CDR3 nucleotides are TGTGCCAGCAGAGGACCAAGCGGGGCCGTAGATACGCAGTATTTT. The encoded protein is CASRGPSGAVDTQYF.